A selection of T cell receptor beta chains follows, all from one sample in a study of T cell changes during pregnancy in multiple sclerosis. Assay used: immunoSEQ multiplex PCR; TCRdb lists only in-frame clones, some missing. The sample contains 65,000 to 70,000 clones, 85% to 95% of which appear only once. Specimen: peripheral blood, collected in the third trimester of pregnancy. These receptors came from a female donor in good health, enrolled as a control in a pregnancy study. Both conserved end residues are part of each CDR3. D genes are given only for firm matches. The size entry is marked missing in some rows and otherwise reads once, few, many or a size class.

J gene | V gene | clone size | D gene | CDR3 DNA | CDR3 protein
TRBJ2-1 | TRBV7-6 | NA | TRBD2 | TGTGCCAGCAGTCAAGCGGGGTTTTACAATGAGCAGTTCTTC | CASSQAGFYNEQFF
TRBJ1-1 | TRBV5-6 | NA | NA | TGTGCCAGCAGCCGACAGGCCTCGTTGGCTTTT | CASSRQASLAF
TRBJ2-7 | TRBV7-2 | NA | TRBD2 | TGTGCCAGCAGCGCCGGACTAGCGGGAGACGAGCAGTACTTC | CASSAGLAGDEQYF
TRBJ1-4 | TRBV7-9 | NA | NA | TGTGCCAGCAGGGCGGGGGGCTCGAAGGAAAAACTGTTTTTT | CASRAGGSKEKLFF
TRBJ2-7 | TRBV25-1 | NA | TRBD2 | TGTGCCAGCAGTGGAGCGGGGTCCTACGAGCAGTACTTC | CASSGAGSYEQYF
TRBJ2-2 | TRBV5-1 | NA | NA | TGCGCCAGCAGCATAGAGACCGGGGAGCTGTTTTTT | CASSIETGELFF
TRBJ2-1 | TRBV30 | NA | TRBD1 | TGTGCCTGGAGTCAAGACAGGGCCGGCATAAGTGAGCAGTTCTTC | CAWSQDRAGISEQFF
TRBJ2-3 | TRBV9 | NA | NA | TGTGCCAGCAGCCTCGGCGGTAGCACAGATACGCAGTATTTT | CASSLGGSTDTQYF
TRBJ2-1 | TRBV19 | NA | TRBD2 | TGTGCCAGTAGTATCGGCGCTAGCGGGGGCAATGAGCAGTTCTTC | CASSIGASGGNEQFF
TRBJ2-3 | TRBV19 | NA | NA | TGTGCCAGTAGTATTCGAGACTTCAGCACAGATACGCAGTATTTT | CASSIRDFSTDTQYF
TRBJ2-1 | TRBV7-8 | NA | NA | TGTGCCAGCAGCTTCGTCCAGGGGAGCTCCTACAATGAGCAGTTCTTC | CASSFVQGSSYNEQFF
TRBJ2-5 | TRBV30 | NA | NA | TGTGCCTGGAGTGTATTGGCCCAGGAGACCCAGTACTTC | CAWSVLAQETQYF
TRBJ2-5 | TRBV15 | NA | NA | TGTGCCACCAGCAGAGATTGGGCAGGGGCAGAGACCCAGTACTTC | CATSRDWAGAETQYF
TRBJ2-7 | TRBV5-1 | once | NA | TGCGCCAGCAGCTCCGCCCAGGGCCGGGACGAGCAGTACTTC | CASSSAQGRDEQYF
TRBJ2-2 | TRBV7-3 | NA | NA | TGTGCCAGCAGCTTGTTGGGCAGGGACACCGGGGAGCTGTTTTTT | CASSLLGRDTGELFF
TRBJ2-7 | TRBV27 | NA | NA | TGTGCCAGTCGACAGGCCGGGTCCTACGAGCAGTACTTC | CASRQAGSYEQYF
TRBJ2-7 | TRBV27 | NA | TRBD2 | TGTGCCAGCAGTTCCGATTCATGGGCGGGAGGGCACGAGCAGTACTTC | CASSSDSWAGGHEQYF
TRBJ1-2 | TRBV6-5 | NA | NA | TGTGCCAGCAGGTACGGGACTCACGACTATGGCTACACCTTC | CASRYGTHDYGYTF
TRBJ1-1 | TRBV5-4 | once | NA | TGTGCCAGCAGCGTGCGGGCCGGGAACACTGAAGCTTTCTTT | CASSVRAGNTEAFF
TRBJ2-1 | TRBV5-1 | NA | TRBD2 | TGCGCCAGCATCATGATAGCGGGAGGACTAAATGAGCAGTTCTTC | CASIMIAGGLNEQFF
TRBJ1-5 | TRBV30 | NA | NA | TGTGCCTTCGGGTCAACCCGGGATCAGCCCCAGCATTTT | CAFGSTRDQPQHF
TRBJ2-7 | TRBV18 | NA | TRBD1 | TGTGCCAGCTCCCCGGGGACAGGGGGCGCGGTCGAGCAGTACTTC | CASSPGTGGAVEQYF
TRBJ2-7 | TRBV5-1 | NA | TRBD2 | TGCGCCAGCAGCTGGCAAGCGGGGGACGACGAGCAGTACTTC | CASSWQAGDDEQYF
TRBJ2-7 | TRBV18 | NA | NA | TGTGCCAGCTCAGGTGACACCTACGAGCAGTACTTC | CASSGDTYEQYF
TRBJ2-1 | TRBV2 | NA | TRBD2 | TGTGCCAGCAGGGCGGGGGATTATGAGCAGTTCTTC | CASRAGDYEQFF
TRBJ1-4 | TRBV29-1 | NA | TRBD1 | TGCAGCGTCACCGGGACAGGGGGTTTTAATGAAAAACTGTTTTTT | CSVTGTGGFNEKLFF
TRBJ2-7 | TRBV7-9 | NA | TRBD1 | TGTGCCAGCAGCCCGGGGACAGGGAGGTACGAGCAGTACTTC | CASSPGTGRYEQYF
TRBJ2-1 | TRBV7-2 | NA | TRBD2 | TGTGCCAGCAGCTTAGGTGGGCCAGCGGGAGGGTTAGATGAGCAGTTCTTC | CASSLGGPAGGLDEQFF
TRBJ2-5 | TRBV18 | NA | NA | TGTGCCAGCTCACCGAACGACCAGGGAGGAGGGGAGACCCAGTACTTC | CASSPNDQGGGETQYF
TRBJ1-2 | TRBV5-1 | few | TRBD1 | TGCGCCAGCAGCGCCCGACTCTTACCGGGACAGGGGGCGCAGGGCTACACCTTC | CASSARLLPGQGAQGYTF
TRBJ1-1 | TRBV6-5 | NA | NA | TGTGCCAGCAGTAAGGGACTTTTGAACACTGAAGCTTTCTTT | CASSKGLLNTEAFF
TRBJ2-1 | TRBV7-7 | NA | NA | TGTGCTAGCAGCTCGGACTCATACAATGAGCAGTTCTTC | CASSSDSYNEQFF
TRBJ2-5 | TRBV11-3 | NA | NA | TGTGCCAGCAGCTTAGGGCAGGGGAGCCTAGAGACCCAGTACTTC | CASSLGQGSLETQYF
TRBJ1-4 | TRBV30 | NA | NA | TGTGCCTGCAAGCGGGATTTCTCTAATGAAAAACTGTTTTTT | CACKRDFSNEKLFF
TRBJ2-1 | TRBV2 | NA | NA | TGTGCCAGCTCCGGGGTTAACTACAATGAGCAGTTCTTC | CASSGVNYNEQFF
TRBJ2-7 | TRBV6-5 | NA | TRBD1 | TGTGCCAGCGGCTTGGTCACAGGGGTCTCCTACGAGCAGTACTTC | CASGLVTGVSYEQYF
TRBJ2-5 | TRBV9 | NA | TRBD2 | TGTGCCAGCAGCGTAATGGGGCTAGCGGGGGGCGCGGAGACCCAGTACTTC | CASSVMGLAGGAETQYF
TRBJ2-5 | TRBV5-1 | NA | TRBD2 | TGCGCCAGCAGCCCGCCGGGGGGGCAAGAGACCCAGTACTTC | CASSPPGGQETQYF
TRBJ2-3 | TRBV7-9 | once | NA | TGTGCCAGCAGCTATATTATAGATACGCAGTATTTT | CASSYIIDTQYF
TRBJ1-1 | TRBV10-3 | NA | NA | TGTGCCATCAGTTCCGGGACACAGGTTTCGGAAGCTTTCTTT | CAISSGTQVSEAFF
TRBJ2-7 | TRBV20-1 | NA | NA | TGCAGTGCTAGAGATCTACAGGGGCAGTACTTC | CSARDLQGQYF
TRBJ2-5 | TRBV9 | once | TRBD1 | TGTGCCAGCAGCGTAGGGGACAGGGGGCGATCGGAGACCCAGTACTTC | CASSVGDRGRSETQYF
TRBJ2-7 | TRBV18 | NA | NA | TGTGCCAGCTCACCGGGGGGGCAGGTAGCCACCTACGAGCAGTACTTC | CASSPGGQVATYEQYF
TRBJ2-4 | TRBV18 | NA | TRBD1 | TGTGCCAGCTCACGCCTAGGGGGCGAGGCCAAAAACATTCAGTACTTC | CASSRLGGEAKNIQYF
TRBJ2-1 | TRBV11-2 | NA | TRBD2 | TGTGCCAGCCTACTAGCGGGGAGCTACAATGAGCAGTTCTTC | CASLLAGSYNEQFF
TRBJ1-5 | TRBV7-9 | NA | TRBD1 | TGTGCCAGCAGCGGGGGGAACAGGGGACCTCAGCCCCAGCATTTT | CASSGGNRGPQPQHF
TRBJ2-7 | TRBV25-1 | NA | NA | TGTGCGTCTCGAGGCCAGCTTACCTACGAGCAGTACTTC | CASRGQLTYEQYF
TRBJ1-2 | TRBV6-5 | NA | NA | TGTGCCAGCATCCGGGCGGGGGGCGGCTATGGCTACACCTTC | CASIRAGGGYGYTF
TRBJ2-1 | TRBV7-9 | NA | TRBD2 | TGTGCCAGCAGCTCGGCCGGGACTAGGCAGTTCTTC | CASSSAGTRQFF
TRBJ2-1 | TRBV27 | NA | TRBD1 | TGTGCCAGCCAAGGACAGGGCCATTCCTACAATGAGCAGTTCTTC | CASQGQGHSYNEQFF
TRBJ1-5 | TRBV5-1 | once | TRBD1 | TGCGCCAGCAGCCGGACAGGGACGAGCAATCAGCCCCAGCATTTT | CASSRTGTSNQPQHF
TRBJ1-4 | TRBV28 | NA | TRBD1 | TGTGCCAGCGGGGAGAGACAGGGGTTGGTCTCTAATGAAAAACTGTTTTTT | CASGERQGLVSNEKLFF
TRBJ2-3 | TRBV6-5 | NA | TRBD1 | TGTGCCAGCAGAAAGGGGGCTCCTGGGGCGCAGTATTTT | CASRKGAPGAQYF
TRBJ1-1 | TRBV19 | few | NA | TGTGCCAGTATAAGCTCGACCGGGAAGATGAACACTGAAGCTTTCTTT | CASISSTGKMNTEAFF
TRBJ1-5 | TRBV12-5 | NA | NA | TGTGCTAGTGGTTTGGCGCCAGCTGGGCTCAATCAGCCCCAGCATTTT | CASGLAPAGLNQPQHF
TRBJ2-7 | TRBV5-4 | once | NA | TGTGCCAGCAGTCCAACTGCCGACTCCTACGAGCAGTACTTC | CASSPTADSYEQYF
TRBJ2-5 | TRBV10-1 | NA | NA | TGCGCCAGCAGGGCCCTTGGGGGACTCTACCAAGAGACCCAGTACTTC | CASRALGGLYQETQYF
TRBJ2-7 | TRBV28 | NA | TRBD1 | TGTGCCAGCAGTATCAGCGGGACAGGGGGCGCCTACGAGCAGTACTTC | CASSISGTGGAYEQYF
TRBJ2-1 | TRBV19 | NA | TRBD2 | TGTGCCAGTAAAACAGCCGGGACTAGCATCCATGAGCAGTTCTTC | CASKTAGTSIHEQFF